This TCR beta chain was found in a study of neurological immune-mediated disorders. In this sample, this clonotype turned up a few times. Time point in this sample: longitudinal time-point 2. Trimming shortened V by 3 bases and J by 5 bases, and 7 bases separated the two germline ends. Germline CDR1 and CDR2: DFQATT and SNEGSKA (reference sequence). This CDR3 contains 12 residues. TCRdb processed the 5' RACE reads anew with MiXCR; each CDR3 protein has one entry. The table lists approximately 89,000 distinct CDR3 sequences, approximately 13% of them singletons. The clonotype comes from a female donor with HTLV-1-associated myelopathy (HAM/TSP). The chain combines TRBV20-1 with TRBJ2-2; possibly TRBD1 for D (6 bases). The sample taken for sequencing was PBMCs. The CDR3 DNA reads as TGCAGTGCTAGTAGGGGGACCGGGGAGCTGTTTTTT. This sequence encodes CSASRGTGELFF.